This T cell receptor (beta chain) was observed in a study of T cells in Graves' hyperthyroidism and ophthalmopathy. Comments on this clonotype: Its antigen is still unknown.

What was amplified from RNA transcripts were TCR beta CDR3 regions. First-round RT-PCR targeting the TCR CDR3 was performed with the HTBI primer set. MiXCR was run by TCRdb on the multiplex PCR reads, yielding one entry per CDR3 protein. This sample has some 760,000 distinct CDR3 sequences, with 12% to 15% found just once. This CDR3 spans 14 amino acids. CDR1 is SGHRS, CDR2 YFSETQ, per germline. Between the trimmed V and J ends, which lost 0 bases and 8 bases, there was a span of 9 bases. In patients aged 18 to 65, hyperthyroidism was newly diagnosed, with duration under 2 months. PBMCs were derived from 9.5 to 10 ml fresh peripheral blood. Points from the study as a whole: The model foresaw ophthalmopathy a median 6.5 months prior to onset. Blood also showed most of the thyroid clonotypes that were expanded above 0.001.

Input material: blood. The TCR sequence derives from a woman aged 18 to 35 with Graves' hyperthyroidism. The V call is TRBV5-1, the J call TRBJ1-6, with D hard to call. CDR3: CASSLGAMDSPLHF. In DNA form, the CDR3 reads TGCGCCAGCAGCTTGGGTGCGATGGATTCACCCCTCCACTTT.